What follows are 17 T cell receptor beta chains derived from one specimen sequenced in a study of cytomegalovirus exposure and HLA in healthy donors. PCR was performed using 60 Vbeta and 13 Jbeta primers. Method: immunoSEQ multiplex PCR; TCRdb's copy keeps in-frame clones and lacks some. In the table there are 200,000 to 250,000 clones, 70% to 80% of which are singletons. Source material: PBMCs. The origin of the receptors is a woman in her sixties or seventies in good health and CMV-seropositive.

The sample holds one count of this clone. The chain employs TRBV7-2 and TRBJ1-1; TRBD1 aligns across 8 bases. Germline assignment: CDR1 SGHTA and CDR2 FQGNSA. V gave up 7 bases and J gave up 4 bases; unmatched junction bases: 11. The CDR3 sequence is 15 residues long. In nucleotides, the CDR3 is TGTGCCAGCACCAATGACAGGGGATATTTCACTGAAGCTTTCTTT. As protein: CASTNDRGYFTEAFF.

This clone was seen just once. The CDR3 spells CAWTRTDGNTEAFF. CDR3 coding DNA: TGTGCCTGGACCCGGACAGACGGGAACACTGAAGCTTTCTTT. This rearrangement joins TRBV30 to TRBJ1-1, with D possibly being TRBD1 (6 bases). Germline CDR1 and CDR2: GTSNPN and SVGIG (reference sequence). This CDR3 spans 14 amino acids. V was clipped by 4 bases and J by 1 base, with 13 bases between them.

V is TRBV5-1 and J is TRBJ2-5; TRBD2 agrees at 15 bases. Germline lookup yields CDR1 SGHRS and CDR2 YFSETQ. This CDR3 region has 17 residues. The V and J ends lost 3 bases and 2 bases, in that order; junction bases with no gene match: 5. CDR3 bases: TGCGCCAGCAGCTCTGGACTAGCGGGAGGGGGGCAAGAGACCCAGTACTTC. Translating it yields CASSSGLAGGGQETQYF. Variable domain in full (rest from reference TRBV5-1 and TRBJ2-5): KAGVTQTPRYLIKTRGQQVTLSCSPISGHRSVSWYQQTPGQGLQFLFEYFSETQRNKGNFPGRFSGRQFSNSRSEMNVSTLELGDSALYLCASSSGLAGGGQETQYFGPGTRLLVL.

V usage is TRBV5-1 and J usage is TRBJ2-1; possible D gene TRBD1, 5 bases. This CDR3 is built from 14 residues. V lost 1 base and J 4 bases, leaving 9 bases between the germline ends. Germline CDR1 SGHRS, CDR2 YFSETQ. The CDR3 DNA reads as TGCGCCAGCAGCTTGCTTGGGGCTTACAATGAGCAGTTCTTC. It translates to CASSLLGAYNEQFF. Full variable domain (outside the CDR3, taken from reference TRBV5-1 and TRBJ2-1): KAGVTQTPRYLIKTRGQQVTLSCSPISGHRSVSWYQQTPGQGLQFLFEYFSETQRNKGNFPGRFSGRQFSNSRSEMNVSTLELGDSALYLCASSLLGAYNEQFFGPGTRLTVL.

In nucleotides, the CDR3 is TGTGCCAGCAGCTTCTCCCTTCGAGGGCGGCAGCCCCAGCATTTT. Its protein is CASSFSLRGRQPQHF. The genes are TRBV6-6 and TRBJ1-5, with D hard to call. Trimming took off 6 bases at V and 7 bases at J, with 19 bases between the two ends. The CDR3 has 15 residues. CDR1 is MNHNY, CDR2 SVGAGI, per germline (reference sequence).

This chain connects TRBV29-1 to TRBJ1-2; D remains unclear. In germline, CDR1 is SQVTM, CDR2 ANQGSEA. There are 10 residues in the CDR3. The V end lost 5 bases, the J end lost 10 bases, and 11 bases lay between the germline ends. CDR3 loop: CSVFYEHYTF. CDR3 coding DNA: TGCAGCGTTTTTTATGAGCACTACACCTTC. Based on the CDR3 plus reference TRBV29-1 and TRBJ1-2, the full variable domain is SAVISQKPSRDICQRGTSLTIQCQVDSQVTMMFWYRQQPGQSLTLIATANQGSEATYESGFVIDKFPISRPNLTFSTLTVSNMSPEDSSIYLCSVFYEHYTFGSGTRLTVV.

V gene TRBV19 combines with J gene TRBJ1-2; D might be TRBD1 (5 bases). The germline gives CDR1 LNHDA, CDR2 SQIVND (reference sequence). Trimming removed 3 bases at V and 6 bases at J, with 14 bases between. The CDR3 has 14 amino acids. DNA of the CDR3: TGTGCCAGTAGTATGTCTTGGCAGGGCGATGGCTACACCTTC. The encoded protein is CASSMSWQGDGYTF.

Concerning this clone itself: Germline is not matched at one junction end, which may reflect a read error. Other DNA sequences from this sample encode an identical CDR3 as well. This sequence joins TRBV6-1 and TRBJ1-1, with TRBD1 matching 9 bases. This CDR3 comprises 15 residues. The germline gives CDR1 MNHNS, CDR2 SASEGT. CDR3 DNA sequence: TGTGCCAGCGGGACAGGGCCATACATGAACACTGAAGCCTTCTTT. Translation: CASGTGPYMNTEAFF.

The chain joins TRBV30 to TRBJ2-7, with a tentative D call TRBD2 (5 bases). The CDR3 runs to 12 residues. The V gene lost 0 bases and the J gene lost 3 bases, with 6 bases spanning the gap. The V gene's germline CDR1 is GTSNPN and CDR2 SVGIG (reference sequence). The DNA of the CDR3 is TGTGCCTGGAGTGTTACTAGCTACGAGCAGTACTTC. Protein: CAWSVTSYEQYF. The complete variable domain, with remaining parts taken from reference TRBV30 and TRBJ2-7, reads SQTIHQWPATLVQPVGSPLSLECTVEGTSNPNLYWYRQAAGRGLQLLFYSVGIGQISSEVPQNLSASRPQDRQFILSSKKLLLSDSGFYLCAWSVTSYEQYFGPGTRLTVT.

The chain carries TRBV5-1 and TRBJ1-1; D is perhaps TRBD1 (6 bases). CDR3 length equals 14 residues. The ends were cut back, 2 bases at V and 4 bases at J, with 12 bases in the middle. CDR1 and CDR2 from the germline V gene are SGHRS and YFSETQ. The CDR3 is CASSFTGFGTEAFF. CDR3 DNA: TGCGCCAGCAGCTTCACAGGGTTTGGCACTGAAGCTTTCTTT. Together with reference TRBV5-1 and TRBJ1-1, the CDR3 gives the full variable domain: KAGVTQTPRYLIKTRGQQVTLSCSPISGHRSVSWYQQTPGQGLQFLFEYFSETQRNKGNFPGRFSGRQFSNSRSEMNVSTLELGDSALYLCASSFTGFGTEAFFGQGTRLTVV.

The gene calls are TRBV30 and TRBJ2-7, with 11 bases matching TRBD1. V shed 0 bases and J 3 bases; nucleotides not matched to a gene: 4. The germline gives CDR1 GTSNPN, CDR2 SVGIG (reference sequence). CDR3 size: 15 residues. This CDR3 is CAWSVGTGGIYEQYF. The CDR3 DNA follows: TGTGCCTGGAGTGTAGGGACAGGGGGTATCTACGAGCAGTACTTC. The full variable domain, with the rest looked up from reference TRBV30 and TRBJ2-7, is SQTIHQWPATLVQPVGSPLSLECTVEGTSNPNLYWYRQAAGRGLQLLFYSVGIGQISSEVPQNLSASRPQDRQFILSSKKLLLSDSGFYLCAWSVGTGGIYEQYFGPGTRLTVT.

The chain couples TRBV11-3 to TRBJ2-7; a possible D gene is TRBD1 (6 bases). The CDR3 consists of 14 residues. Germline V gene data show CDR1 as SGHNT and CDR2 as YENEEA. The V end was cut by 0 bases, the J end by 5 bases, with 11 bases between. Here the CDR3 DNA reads TGTGCCAGCAGCTTAGAGGCAGGGGACCACGAGCAGTACTTC. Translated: CASSLEAGDHEQYF.

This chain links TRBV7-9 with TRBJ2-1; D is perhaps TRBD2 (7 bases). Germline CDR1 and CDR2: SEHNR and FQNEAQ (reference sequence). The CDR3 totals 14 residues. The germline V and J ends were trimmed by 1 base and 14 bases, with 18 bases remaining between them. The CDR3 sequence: CASSLGSLEGGEFF. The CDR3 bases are TGTGCCAGCAGCTTAGGATCCTTAGAAGGGGGGGAGTTCTTC.

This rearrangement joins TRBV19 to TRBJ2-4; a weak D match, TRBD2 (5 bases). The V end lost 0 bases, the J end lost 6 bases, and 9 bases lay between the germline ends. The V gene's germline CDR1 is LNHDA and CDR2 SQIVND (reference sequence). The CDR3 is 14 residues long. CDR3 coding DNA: TGTGCCAGTAGTATAGACGAGGGAGTAAACATTCAGTACTTC. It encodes CASSIDEGVNIQYF.

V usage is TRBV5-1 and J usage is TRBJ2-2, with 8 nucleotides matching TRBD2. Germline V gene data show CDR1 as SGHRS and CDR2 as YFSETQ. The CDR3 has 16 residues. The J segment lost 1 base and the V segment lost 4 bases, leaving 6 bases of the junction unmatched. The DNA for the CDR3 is TGCGCCAGCAGCGTCTTTGCGGGGGGGAACACCGGGGAGCTGTTTTTT. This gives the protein CASSVFAGGNTGELFF.

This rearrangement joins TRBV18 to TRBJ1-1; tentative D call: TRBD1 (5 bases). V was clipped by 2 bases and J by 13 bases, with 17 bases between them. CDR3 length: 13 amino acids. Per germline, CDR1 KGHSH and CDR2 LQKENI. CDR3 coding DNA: TGTGCCAGCTCACCAGACGGGGGAGTTTTCGGTTTCTTT. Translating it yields CASSPDGGVFGFF. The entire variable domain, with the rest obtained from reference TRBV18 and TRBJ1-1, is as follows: NAGVMQNPRHLVRRRGQEARLRCSPMKGHSHVYWYRQLPEEGLKFMVYLQKENIIDESGMPKERFSAEFPKEGPSILRIQQVVRGDSAAYFCASSPDGGVFGFFGQGTRLTVV.

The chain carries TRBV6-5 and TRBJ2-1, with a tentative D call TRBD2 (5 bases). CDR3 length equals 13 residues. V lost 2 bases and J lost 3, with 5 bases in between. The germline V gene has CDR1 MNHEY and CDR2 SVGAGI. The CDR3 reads CASSYDYYNEQFF. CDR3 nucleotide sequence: TGTGCCAGCAGTTACGACTACTACAATGAGCAGTTCTTC.